The rows below give T cell receptor beta chains drawn from one sample of a study of T cell changes during pregnancy in multiple sclerosis. Libraries were prepared by immunoSEQ multiplex PCR; TCRdb keeps only in-frame clonotypes and omits some of them. This table has tens of thousands of clones, around 96% appearing once. This specimen consisted of CD8+ T cells from peripheral blood mononuclear cells, obtained after pregnancy. The receptor set was obtained from a female donor with multiple sclerosis, enrolled in a pregnancy study. CDR3s include the opening cysteine and the closing phenylalanine or tryptophan. Each record gives: D gene, V gene, J gene, clone size, CDR3 protein, CDR3 DNA. D genes are given only for firm matches. Clone size is stated in some rows and not others, as once, few, many or a class when expanded.

D gene: TRBD1; V gene: TRBV6-6; J gene: TRBJ1-5; clone size: .; CDR3 protein: CASSRQGPQPQHF; CDR3 DNA: TGTGCCAGCAGTCGACAGGGGCCTCAGCCCCAGCATTTT
D gene: .; V gene: TRBV5-8; J gene: TRBJ2-3; clone size: .; CDR3 protein: CASSGSLDTQYF; CDR3 DNA: TGTGCCAGCAGCGGCTCCTTGGATACGCAGTATTTT
D gene: .; V gene: TRBV5-6; J gene: TRBJ1-4; clone size: .; CDR3 protein: CASSLDPFEKLFF; CDR3 DNA: TGTGCCAGCAGCTTGGATCCGTTTGAAAAACTGTTTTTT
D gene: .; V gene: TRBV5-8; J gene: TRBJ1-5; clone size: .; CDR3 protein: CASSYTTGNQPQHF; CDR3 DNA: TGTGCCAGCAGCTATACGACAGGCAATCAGCCCCAGCATTTT
D gene: TRBD1; V gene: TRBV7-9; J gene: TRBJ1-1; clone size: .; CDR3 protein: CASSLAQGGNTEAFF; CDR3 DNA: TGTGCCAGCAGCTTAGCGCAGGGGGGGAACACTGAAGCTTTCTTT
D gene: .; V gene: TRBV27; J gene: TRBJ1-4; clone size: once; CDR3 protein: CASSRGRSNEKLFF; CDR3 DNA: TGTGCCAGCAGCCGAGGGAGGAGTAATGAAAAACTGTTTTTT
D gene: TRBD2; V gene: TRBV27; J gene: TRBJ2-1; clone size: .; CDR3 protein: CASSFSSGRGFDEQFF; CDR3 DNA: TGTGCCAGCAGTTTCTCAAGCGGGAGAGGGTTCGATGAGCAGTTCTTC
D gene: .; V gene: TRBV14; J gene: TRBJ2-3; clone size: .; CDR3 protein: CASSIRGLLSTDTQYF; CDR3 DNA: TGTGCCAGCAGCATCAGGGGCTTGCTTAGCACAGATACGCAGTATTTT
D gene: .; V gene: TRBV28; J gene: TRBJ1-1; clone size: few; CDR3 protein: CASSYRFAHEAFF; CDR3 DNA: TGTGCCAGCAGCTATCGATTCGCCCACGAAGCTTTCTTT
D gene: TRBD1; V gene: TRBV11-2; J gene: TRBJ2-2; clone size: .; CDR3 protein: CASSFGQGNTGELFF; CDR3 DNA: TGTGCCAGCAGCTTCGGACAGGGGAACACCGGGGAGCTGTTTTTT
D gene: .; V gene: TRBV19; J gene: TRBJ1-1; clone size: few; CDR3 protein: CASRDNMNTEAFF; CDR3 DNA: TGTGCCAGTAGGGACAACATGAACACTGAAGCTTTCTTT
D gene: .; V gene: TRBV9; J gene: TRBJ2-7; clone size: .; CDR3 protein: CASSPRGGYEQYF; CDR3 DNA: TGTGCCAGCAGCCCACGGGGAGGCTACGAGCAGTACTTC
D gene: TRBD1; V gene: TRBV25-1; J gene: TRBJ1-1; clone size: .; CDR3 protein: CASSGPASGGNTEAFF; CDR3 DNA: TGTGCCAGCAGTGGGCCCGCGTCAGGGGGGAACACTGAAGCTTTCTTT
D gene: TRBD1; V gene: TRBV27; J gene: TRBJ2-7; clone size: .; CDR3 protein: CASSLRGPWEQYF; CDR3 DNA: TGTGCCAGTTCACTCAGGGGGCCTTGGGAGCAGTACTTC
D gene: .; V gene: TRBV9; J gene: TRBJ1-5; clone size: .; CDR3 protein: CASSSPTEVCSSNQPQHF; CDR3 DNA: TGTGCCAGCAGCAGTCCGACAGAAGTGTGTAGCTCCAATCAGCCCCAGCATTTT
D gene: .; V gene: TRBV27; J gene: TRBJ2-5; clone size: .; CDR3 protein: CASSLNGETQYF; CDR3 DNA: TGTGCCAGCAGTTTAAACGGAGAGACCCAGTACTTC
D gene: .; V gene: TRBV5-1; J gene: TRBJ1-1; clone size: .; CDR3 protein: CASSGGIMNTEAFF; CDR3 DNA: TGCGCCAGCAGCGGAGGGATTATGAACACTGAAGCTTTCTTT
D gene: TRBD2; V gene: TRBV28; J gene: TRBJ2-7; clone size: .; CDR3 protein: CASRPMWSSGYEQYF; CDR3 DNA: TGTGCCAGCAGGCCGATGTGGTCTAGCGGTTACGAGCAGTACTTC
D gene: .; V gene: TRBV19; J gene: TRBJ2-3; clone size: .; CDR3 protein: CASSIGAGLTDTQYF; CDR3 DNA: TGTGCCAGTAGTATAGGGGCGGGACTCACAGATACGCAGTATTTT
D gene: .; V gene: TRBV18; J gene: TRBJ2-1; clone size: .; CDR3 protein: CASSPTPGEQFF; CDR3 DNA: TGTGCCAGCTCCCCTACCCCGGGAGAGCAGTTCTTC
D gene: TRBD2; V gene: TRBV7-6; J gene: TRBJ2-7; clone size: .; CDR3 protein: CASSPGLAGDYGQYF; CDR3 DNA: TGTGCCAGCAGCCCCGGACTAGCGGGAGACTACGGGCAGTACTTC
D gene: TRBD2; V gene: TRBV5-6; J gene: TRBJ2-1; clone size: .; CDR3 protein: CASSFTSGRAVYNEQFF; CDR3 DNA: TGTGCCAGCAGCTTTACTAGCGGGAGGGCCGTCTACAATGAGCAGTTCTTC
D gene: .; V gene: TRBV7-9; J gene: TRBJ2-1; clone size: .; CDR3 protein: CASSLGLDSYNEQFF; CDR3 DNA: TGTGCCAGCAGCCTAGGACTGGACTCCTACAATGAGCAGTTCTTC
D gene: TRBD1; V gene: TRBV5-1; J gene: TRBJ2-1; clone size: once; CDR3 protein: CASSFGQGGTSNEQFF; CDR3 DNA: TGCGCCAGCAGCTTCGGACAGGGGGGTACCTCCAATGAGCAGTTCTTC
D gene: .; V gene: TRBV7-9; J gene: TRBJ2-7; clone size: .; CDR3 protein: CASSPEGHLGIYEQYF; CDR3 DNA: TGTGCCAGCAGCCCGGAGGGGCACCTAGGTATTTACGAGCAGTACTTC
D gene: TRBD2; V gene: TRBV27; J gene: TRBJ2-3; clone size: .; CDR3 protein: CASSFLAGASDTQYF; CDR3 DNA: TGTGCCAGCAGTTTTCTAGCGGGAGCGTCAGATACGCAGTATTTT